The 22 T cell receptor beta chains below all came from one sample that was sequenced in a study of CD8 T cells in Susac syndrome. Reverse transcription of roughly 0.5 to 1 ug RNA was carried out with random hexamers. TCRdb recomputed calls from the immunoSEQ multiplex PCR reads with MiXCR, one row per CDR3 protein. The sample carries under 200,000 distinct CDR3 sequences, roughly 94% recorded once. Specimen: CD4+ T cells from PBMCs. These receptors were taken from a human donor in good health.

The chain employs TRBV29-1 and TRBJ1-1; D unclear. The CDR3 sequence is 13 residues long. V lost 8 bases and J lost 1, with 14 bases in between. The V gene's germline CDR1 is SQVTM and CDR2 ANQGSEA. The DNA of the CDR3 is TGCAGCACAAATCGGGCAGCGAACACTGAAGCTTTCTTT. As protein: CSTNRAANTEAFF.

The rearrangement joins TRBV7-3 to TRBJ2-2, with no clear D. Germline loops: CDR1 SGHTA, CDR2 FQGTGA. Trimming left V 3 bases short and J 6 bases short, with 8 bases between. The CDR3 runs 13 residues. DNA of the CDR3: TGTGCCAGCAGCTTGACCACTGCCGGGGAGCTGTTTTTT. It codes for CASSLTTAGELFF.

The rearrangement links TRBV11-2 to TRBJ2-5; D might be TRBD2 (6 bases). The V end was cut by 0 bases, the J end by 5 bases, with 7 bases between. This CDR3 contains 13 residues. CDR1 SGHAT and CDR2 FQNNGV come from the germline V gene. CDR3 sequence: CASSLEEGETQYF. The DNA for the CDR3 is TGTGCCAGCAGCTTAGAGGAGGGGGAGACCCAGTACTTC.

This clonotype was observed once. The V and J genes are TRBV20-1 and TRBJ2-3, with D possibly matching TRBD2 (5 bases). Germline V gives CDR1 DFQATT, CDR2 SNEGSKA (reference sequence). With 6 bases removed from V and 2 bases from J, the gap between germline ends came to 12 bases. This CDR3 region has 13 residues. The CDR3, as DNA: TGCAGTGCCGGGATCGCTACCACAGATACGCAGTATTTT. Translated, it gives CSAGIATTDTQYF.

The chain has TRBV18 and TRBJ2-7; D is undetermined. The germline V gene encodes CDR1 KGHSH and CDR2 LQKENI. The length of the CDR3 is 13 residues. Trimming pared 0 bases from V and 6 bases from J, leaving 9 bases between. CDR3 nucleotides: TGTGCCAGCTCACCACCGATAGGTACCGAGCAGTACGTC. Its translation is CASSPPIGTEQYV.

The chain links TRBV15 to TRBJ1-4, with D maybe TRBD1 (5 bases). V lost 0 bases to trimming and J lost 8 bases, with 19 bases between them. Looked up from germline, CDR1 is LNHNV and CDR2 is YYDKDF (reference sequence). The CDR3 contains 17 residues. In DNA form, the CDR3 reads TGTGCCACCAGCAGAGAGGGGTCCGGGGCAGGGAGGGAAAAACTGTTTTTT. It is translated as CATSREGSGAGREKLFF.

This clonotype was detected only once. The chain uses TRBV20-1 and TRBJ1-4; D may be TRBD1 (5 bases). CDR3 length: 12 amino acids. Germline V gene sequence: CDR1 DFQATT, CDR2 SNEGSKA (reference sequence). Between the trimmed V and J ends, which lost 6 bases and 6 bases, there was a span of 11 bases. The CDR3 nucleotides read TGCAGTGCCAGGGAACGCGATGAAAAACTGTTTTTT. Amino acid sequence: CSARERDEKLFF.

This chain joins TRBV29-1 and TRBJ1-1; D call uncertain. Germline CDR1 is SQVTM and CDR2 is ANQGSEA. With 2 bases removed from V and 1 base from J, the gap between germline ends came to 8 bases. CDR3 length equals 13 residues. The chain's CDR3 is CSVESGTNTEAFF. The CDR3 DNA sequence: TGCAGCGTTGAATCCGGCACGAACACTGAAGCTTTCTTT.

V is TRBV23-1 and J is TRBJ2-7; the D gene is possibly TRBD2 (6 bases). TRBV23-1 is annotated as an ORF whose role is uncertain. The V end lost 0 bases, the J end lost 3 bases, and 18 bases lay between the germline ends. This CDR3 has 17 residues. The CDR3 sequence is CASSQSKGRQGGYEQYV. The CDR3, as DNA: TGCGCCAGCAGTCAATCGAAAGGAAGGCAGGGAGGCTACGAGCAGTACGTC.

CDR3 protein: CASSPTRLGPQHF. Written as DNA, the CDR3 is TGTGCCAGCAGTCCTACTCGTCTGGGGCCCCAGCATTTT. V and J are TRBV5-6 and TRBJ1-5, with D hard to call. CDR1 and CDR2 from the germline V gene are SGHDT and YYEEEE. The CDR3 spans 13 residues. Deletions cut 5 bases from V and 9 bases from J, with 15 bases between.

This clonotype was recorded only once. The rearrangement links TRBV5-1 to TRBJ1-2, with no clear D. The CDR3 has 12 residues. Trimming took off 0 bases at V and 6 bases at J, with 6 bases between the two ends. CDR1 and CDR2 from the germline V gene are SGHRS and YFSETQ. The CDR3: CASSLDTNGYTF. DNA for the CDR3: TGCGCCAGCAGCTTGGACACCAATGGCTACACCTTC.

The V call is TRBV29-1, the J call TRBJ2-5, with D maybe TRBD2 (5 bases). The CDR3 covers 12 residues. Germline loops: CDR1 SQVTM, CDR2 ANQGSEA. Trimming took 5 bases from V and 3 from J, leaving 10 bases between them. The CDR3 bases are TGCAGCGTTAATCCCGGGGAAGAGACCCAGTACTTC. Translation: CSVNPGEETQYF.

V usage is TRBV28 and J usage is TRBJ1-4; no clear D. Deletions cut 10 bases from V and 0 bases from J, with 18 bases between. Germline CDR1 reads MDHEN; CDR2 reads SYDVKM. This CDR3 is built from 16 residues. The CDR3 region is CATGGRTAATNEKLFF. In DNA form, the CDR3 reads TGTGCCACCGGTGGGCGGACGGCCGCAACTAATGAAAAACTGTTTTTT.

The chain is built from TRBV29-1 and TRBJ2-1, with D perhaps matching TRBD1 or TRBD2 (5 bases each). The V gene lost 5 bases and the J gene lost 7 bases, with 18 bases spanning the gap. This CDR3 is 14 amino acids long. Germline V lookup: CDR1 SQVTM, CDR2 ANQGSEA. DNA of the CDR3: TGCAGCGTTTCCCGGGGCAGCCGAGGGAATGAGCAGTTCTTC. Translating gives CSVSRGSRGNEQFF.

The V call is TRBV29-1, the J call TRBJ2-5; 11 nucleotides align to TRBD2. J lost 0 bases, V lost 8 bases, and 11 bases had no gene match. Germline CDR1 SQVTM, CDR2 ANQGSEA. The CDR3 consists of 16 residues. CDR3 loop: CSTGGLAGGNQETQYF. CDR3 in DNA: TGCAGCACAGGAGGGCTAGCGGGGGGAAACCAAGAGACCCAGTACTTC. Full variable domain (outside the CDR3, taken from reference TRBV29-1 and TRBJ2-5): SAVISQKPSRDICQRGTSLTIQCQVDSQVTMMFWYRQQPGQSLTLIATANQGSEATYESGFVIDKFPISRPNLTFSTLTVSNMSPEDSSIYLCSTGGLAGGNQETQYFGPGTRLLVL.

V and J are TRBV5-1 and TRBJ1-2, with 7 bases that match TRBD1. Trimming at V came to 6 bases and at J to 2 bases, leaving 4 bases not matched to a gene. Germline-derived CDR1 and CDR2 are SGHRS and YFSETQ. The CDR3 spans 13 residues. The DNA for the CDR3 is TGCGCCAGCACGTCGACAGGGAACTATGGCTACACCTTC. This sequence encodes CASTSTGNYGYTF.

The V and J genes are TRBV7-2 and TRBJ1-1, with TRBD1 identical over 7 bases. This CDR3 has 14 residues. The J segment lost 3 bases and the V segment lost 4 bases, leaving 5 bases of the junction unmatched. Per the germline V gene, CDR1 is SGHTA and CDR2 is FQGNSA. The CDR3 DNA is TGTGCCAGCAGCTCGACAGGGTTCGACACTGAAGCTTTCTTT. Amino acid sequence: CASSSTGFDTEAFF.

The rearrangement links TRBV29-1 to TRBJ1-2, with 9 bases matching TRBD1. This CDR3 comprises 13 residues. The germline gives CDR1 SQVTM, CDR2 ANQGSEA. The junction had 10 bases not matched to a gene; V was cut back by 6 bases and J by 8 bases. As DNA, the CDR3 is TGCAGCGTCGGACAGGGGAGATTGCTCGGCTACACCTTC. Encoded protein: CSVGQGRLLGYTF.

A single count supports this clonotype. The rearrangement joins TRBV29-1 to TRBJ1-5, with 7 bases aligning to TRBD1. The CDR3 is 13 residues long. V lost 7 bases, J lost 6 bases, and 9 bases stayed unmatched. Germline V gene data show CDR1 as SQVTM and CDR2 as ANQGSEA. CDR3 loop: CSAQGVDGQPQHF. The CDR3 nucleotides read TGCAGCGCCCAGGGGGTTGATGGTCAGCCCCAGCATTTT.

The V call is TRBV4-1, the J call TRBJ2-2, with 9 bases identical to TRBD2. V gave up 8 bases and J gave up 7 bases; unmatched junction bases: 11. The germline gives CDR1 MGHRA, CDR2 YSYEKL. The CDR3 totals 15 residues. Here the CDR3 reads CASRPAGGPLGELFF. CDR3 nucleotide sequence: TGCGCCAGCCGCCCCGCGGGGGGGCCCCTCGGGGAGCTGTTTTTT.

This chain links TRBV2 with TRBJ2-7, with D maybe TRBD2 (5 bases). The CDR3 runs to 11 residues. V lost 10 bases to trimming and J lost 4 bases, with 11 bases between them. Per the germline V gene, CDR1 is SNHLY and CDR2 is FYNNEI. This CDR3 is CATKREYEQYV. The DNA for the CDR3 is TGTGCCACGAAGAGGGAGTACGAGCAGTACGTC.

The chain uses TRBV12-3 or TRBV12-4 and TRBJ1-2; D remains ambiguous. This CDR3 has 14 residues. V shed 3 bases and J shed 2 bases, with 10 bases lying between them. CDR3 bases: TGTGCCAGCAGTTTGCGACAAACGAACTATGGCTACACCTTC. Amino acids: CASSLRQTNYGYTF.